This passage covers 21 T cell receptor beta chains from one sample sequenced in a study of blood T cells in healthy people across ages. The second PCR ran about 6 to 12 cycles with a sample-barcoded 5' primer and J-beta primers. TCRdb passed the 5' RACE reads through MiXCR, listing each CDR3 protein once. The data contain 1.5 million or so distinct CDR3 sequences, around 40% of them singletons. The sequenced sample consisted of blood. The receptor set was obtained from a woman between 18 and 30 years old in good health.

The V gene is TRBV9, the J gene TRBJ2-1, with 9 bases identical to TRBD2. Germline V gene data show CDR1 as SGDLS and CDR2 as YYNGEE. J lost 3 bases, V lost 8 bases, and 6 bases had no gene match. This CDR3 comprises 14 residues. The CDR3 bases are TGTGCCAGTGGCGGGAGGGCCAGCTACAATGAGCAGTTCTTC. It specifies CASGGRASYNEQFF.

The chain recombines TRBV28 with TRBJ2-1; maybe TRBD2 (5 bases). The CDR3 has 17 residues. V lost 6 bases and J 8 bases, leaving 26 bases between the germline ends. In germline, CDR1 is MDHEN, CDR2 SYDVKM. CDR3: CASSISALTQRRDEQFF. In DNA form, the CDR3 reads TGTGCCAGCAGCATCTCAGCCCTTACGCAGAGGCGGGATGAGCAGTTCTTC.

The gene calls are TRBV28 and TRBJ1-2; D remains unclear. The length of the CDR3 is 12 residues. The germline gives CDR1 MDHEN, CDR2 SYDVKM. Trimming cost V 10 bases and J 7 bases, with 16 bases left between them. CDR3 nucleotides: TGTGCCATCAATGACGGGGTGGGTGGCTACACCTTC. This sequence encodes CAINDGVGGYTF.

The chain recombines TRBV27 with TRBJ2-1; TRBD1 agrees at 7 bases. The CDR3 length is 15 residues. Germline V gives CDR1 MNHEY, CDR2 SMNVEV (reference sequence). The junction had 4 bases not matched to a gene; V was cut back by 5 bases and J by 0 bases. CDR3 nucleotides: TGTGCCAGCAGTGGGGACAGCCGCTCCTACAATGAGCAGTTCTTC. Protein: CASSGDSRSYNEQFF.

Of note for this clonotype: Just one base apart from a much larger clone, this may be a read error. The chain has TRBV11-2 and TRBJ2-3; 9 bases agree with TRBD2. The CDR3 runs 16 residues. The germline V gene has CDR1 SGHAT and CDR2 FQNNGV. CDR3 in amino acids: CVSSLSLAGYTDTQYF. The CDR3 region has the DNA TGTGTCAGCAGCTTAAGCCTAGCGGGATACACAGATACGCAGTATTTT.

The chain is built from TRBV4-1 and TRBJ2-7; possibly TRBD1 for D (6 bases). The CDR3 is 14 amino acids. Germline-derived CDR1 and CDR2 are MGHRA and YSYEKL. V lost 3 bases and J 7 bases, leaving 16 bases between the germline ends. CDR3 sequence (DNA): TGCGCCAGCAGCCAGGTGGGGACACGCGCAGAGCAGTACTTC. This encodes CASSQVGTRAEQYF.

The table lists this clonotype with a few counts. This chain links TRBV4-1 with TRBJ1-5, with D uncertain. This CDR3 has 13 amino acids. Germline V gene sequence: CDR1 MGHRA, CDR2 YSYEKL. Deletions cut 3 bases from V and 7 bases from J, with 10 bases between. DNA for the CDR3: TGCGCCAGCAGCCAGATCTTGGGACAGCCCCAGCATTTT. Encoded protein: CASSQILGQPQHF.

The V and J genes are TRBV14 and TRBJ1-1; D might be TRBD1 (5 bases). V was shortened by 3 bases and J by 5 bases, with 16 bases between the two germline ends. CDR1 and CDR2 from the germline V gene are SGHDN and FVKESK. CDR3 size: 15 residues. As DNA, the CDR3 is TGTGCCAGCAGCCAGACAGTCATGGGACGAACTGAAGCTTTCTTT. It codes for CASSQTVMGRTEAFF.

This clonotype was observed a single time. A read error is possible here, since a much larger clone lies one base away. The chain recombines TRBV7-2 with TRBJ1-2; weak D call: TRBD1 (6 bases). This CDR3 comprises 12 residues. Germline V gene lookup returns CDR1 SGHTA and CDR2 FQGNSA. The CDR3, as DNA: TGTGCCTGCAGCCAGACAGGTTCTGGCTACACCTTC. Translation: CACSQTGSGYTF.

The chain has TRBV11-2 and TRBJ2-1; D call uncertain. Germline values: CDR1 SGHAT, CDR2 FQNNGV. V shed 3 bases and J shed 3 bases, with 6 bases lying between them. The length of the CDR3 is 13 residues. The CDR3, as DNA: TGTGCCAGCAGCTTCGGCAACTACAATGAGCAGTTCTTC. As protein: CASSFGNYNEQFF.

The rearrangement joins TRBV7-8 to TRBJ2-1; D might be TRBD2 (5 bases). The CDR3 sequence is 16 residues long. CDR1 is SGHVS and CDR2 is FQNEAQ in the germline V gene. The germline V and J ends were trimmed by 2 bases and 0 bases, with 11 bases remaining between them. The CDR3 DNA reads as TGTGCCAGCAGCTTACAGCGGCAAAGCTCCTACAATGAGCAGTTCTTC. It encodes CASSLQRQSSYNEQFF.

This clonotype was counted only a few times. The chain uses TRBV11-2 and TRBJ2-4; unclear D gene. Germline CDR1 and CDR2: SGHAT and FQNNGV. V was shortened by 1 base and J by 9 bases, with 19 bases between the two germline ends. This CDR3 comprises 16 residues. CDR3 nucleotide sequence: TGTGCCAGCAGCTTAGCCTTGGCCTCCCGCCCCAGCATTCAGTACTTC. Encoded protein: CASSLALASRPSIQYF.

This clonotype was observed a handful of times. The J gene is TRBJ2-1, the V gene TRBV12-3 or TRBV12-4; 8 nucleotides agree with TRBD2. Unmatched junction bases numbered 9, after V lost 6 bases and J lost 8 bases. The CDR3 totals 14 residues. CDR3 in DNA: TGTGCCAGCAGCAAGCGGGGGTTGAGGGATGAGCAGTTCTTC. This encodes CASSKRGLRDEQFF.

The CDR3, as DNA: TGTGCCATCAGCCTCACCGAGCGCCACACAGATACGCAGTATTTT. Translation: CAISLTERHTDTQYF. This sequence joins TRBV10-3 and TRBJ2-3; unclear D gene. Trimming cost V 6 bases and J 2 bases, with 15 bases left between them. This CDR3 is 15 amino acids long. Germline assignment: CDR1 ENHRY and CDR2 SYGVKD.

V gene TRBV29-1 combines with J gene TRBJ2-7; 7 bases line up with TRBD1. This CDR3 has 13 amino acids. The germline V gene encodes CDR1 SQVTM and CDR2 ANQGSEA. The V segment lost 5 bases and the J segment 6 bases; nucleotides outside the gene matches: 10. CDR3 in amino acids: CSVKTGDFSEQYF. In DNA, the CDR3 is TGCAGCGTTAAAACAGGGGATTTTTCCGAGCAGTACTTC.

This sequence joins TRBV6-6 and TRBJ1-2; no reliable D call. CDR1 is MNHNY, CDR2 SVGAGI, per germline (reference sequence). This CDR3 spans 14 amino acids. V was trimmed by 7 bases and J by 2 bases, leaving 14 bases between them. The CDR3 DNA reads TGTGCCAGCACCGACGGGGTATCCAACTATGGCTACACCTTC. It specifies CASTDGVSNYGYTF.

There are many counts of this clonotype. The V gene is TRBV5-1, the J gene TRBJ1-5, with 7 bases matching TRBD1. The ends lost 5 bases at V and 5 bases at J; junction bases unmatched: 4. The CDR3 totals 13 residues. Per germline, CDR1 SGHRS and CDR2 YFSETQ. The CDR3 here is CASSQQGDQPQHF. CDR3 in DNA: TGCGCCAGCAGTCAGCAGGGGGATCAGCCCCAGCATTTT.

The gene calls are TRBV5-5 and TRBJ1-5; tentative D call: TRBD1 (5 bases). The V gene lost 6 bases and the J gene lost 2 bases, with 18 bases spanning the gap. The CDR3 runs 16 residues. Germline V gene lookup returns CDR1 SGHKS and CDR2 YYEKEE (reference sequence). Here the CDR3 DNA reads TGTGCCAGCACCCTAGGAGCAGGGTCAGGCAATCAGCCCCAGCATTTT. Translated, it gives CASTLGAGSGNQPQHF.

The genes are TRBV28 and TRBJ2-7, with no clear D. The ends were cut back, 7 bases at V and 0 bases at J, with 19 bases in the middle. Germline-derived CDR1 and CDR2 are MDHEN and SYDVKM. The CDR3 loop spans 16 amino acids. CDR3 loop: CASTPSNGKSSYEQYF. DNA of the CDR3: TGTGCCAGCACCCCTTCTAACGGCAAAAGCTCCTACGAGCAGTACTTC.

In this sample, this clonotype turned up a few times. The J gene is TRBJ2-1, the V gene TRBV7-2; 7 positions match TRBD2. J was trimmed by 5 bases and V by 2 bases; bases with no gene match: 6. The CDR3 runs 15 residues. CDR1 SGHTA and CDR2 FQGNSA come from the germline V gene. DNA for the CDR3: TGTGCCAGCAGCTTAATGGGACTACCCAACAATGAGCAGTTCTTC. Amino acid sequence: CASSLMGLPNNEQFF. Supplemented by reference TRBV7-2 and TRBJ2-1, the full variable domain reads GAGVSQSPSNKVTEKGKDVELRCDPISGHTALYWYRQSLGQGLEFLIYFQGNSAPDKSGLPSDRFSAERTGGSVSTLTIQRTQQEDSAVYLCASSLMGLPNNEQFFGPGTRLTVL.

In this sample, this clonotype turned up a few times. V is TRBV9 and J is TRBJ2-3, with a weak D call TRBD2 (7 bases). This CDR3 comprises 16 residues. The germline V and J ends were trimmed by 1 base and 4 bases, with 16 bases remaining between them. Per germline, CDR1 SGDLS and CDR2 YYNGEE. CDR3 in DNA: TGTGCCAGCAGCGTAAGGGGTGAGGGGGGGTCAGATACGCAGTATTTT. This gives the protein CASSVRGEGGSDTQYF. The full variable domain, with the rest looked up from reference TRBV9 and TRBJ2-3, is DSGVTQTPKHLITATGQRVTLRCSPRSGDLSVYWYQQSLDQGLQFLIQYYNGEERAKGNILERFSAQQFPDLHSELNLSSLELGDSALYFCASSVRGEGGSDTQYFGPGTRLTVL.